A selection of T cell receptor beta chains follows, all from one sample in a study of T-cell reconstitution after alpha-beta-depleted transplantation in children. TCRdb reanalysed the PCR reads using MiXCR and keeps one entry per CDR3 protein. Of over 450,000 distinct CDR3 sequences listed, 8% to 11% are singletons. Material: PBMCs, obtained before TCRalphabeta/CD19-depleted stem cell transplant. All receptors come from a child younger than 10 with inherited bone marrow failure, due to receive a stem cell transplant. Both conserved end residues are trimmed from each CDR3. Each record gives: clone size, V gene, CDR3 protein. A clone size is listed for some rows: how often the clone was seen (once, few, many), or a class if it is expanded.

NA	TRBV20-1	SARDWGEGGAF
many	TRBV29-1	SVGGRGPSTDTQY
few	TRBV12-3/TRBV12-4	ASSSEERGSYEQY
NA	TRBV29-1	SVEPGSANTGELF
many	TRBV11-2	ASSPKGHTEAF
NA	TRBV5-4	ASSLAGSSSYEQY
many	TRBV5-1	ASSWTSTITGELF
few	TRBV20-1	SARDLGDTINTGELF
many	TRBV7-9	ATSNRRQETQY
many	TRBV12-3/TRBV12-4	ASKAKNSYEQY
many	TRBV4-3	ASSQEQKTGGYEQY
NA	TRBV4-3	ASSQDGTGEVINEQF
few	TRBV4-1	ASSHGTGRGTEAF
NA	TRBV7-6	ASSSYRGRLSYNEQF
many	TRBV10-2	ASMSTLVEQY
many	TRBV5-1	ASSAVAGSEQY
many	TRBV6-6	ASSYGQTPEAF
many	TRBV5-5	ASRGGQTESPLH
few	TRBV7-2	ASSPTGAGQPQH
many	TRBV29-1	SVEYPPEAF
many	TRBV7-6	ASSLRELAFPGELF
NA	TRBV28	ASSLWSGGAPGANVLT
NA	TRBV7-9	ASSRFGVMNTEAF
NA	TRBV28	ASSLLWDSPIHTEAF
NA	TRBV3-1	ASSPAPGTSGNTGELF
many	TRBV27	ASTPGQGAYEQY
many	TRBV19	ASTPRASGTYNEQF
few	TRBV7-2	ASSLAWTGGITDTQY
many	TRBV11-2	ASSLNGSPAAQY
many	TRBV4-3	ASSQDGWVNTEAF
many	TRBV20-1	SASLSSGSYLRETQY
few	TRBV28	ASSSDQIGQY
many	TRBV20-1	SADGTSGSRMGYYEQY
many	TRBV7-2	ASSLGAGLAKNIQY
many	TRBV6-2/TRBV6-3	ASTGQGTGELF
many	TRBV7-6	ASSLVQGAYEQY
few	TRBV6-5	ASSYWTGKGYEQY
NA	TRBV30	AWSLLAGGWSEQF
few	TRBV29-1	SVYGSGGETQY
few	TRBV4-2	ASSQDVAWEDMNTEAF
NA	TRBV12-3/TRBV12-4	ASSLTGWEQPQH